This T cell receptor (beta chain) was identified during a study of spatial heterogeneity in lung cancer. Background on the study: Taken at a median of around 2 years after resection, follow-up PBMC samples underwent sequencing when available. TCR and UMI combinations that were unique each appeared, on average, more than ten times in raw reads.

This clonotype was found a few times. Individual TCR cDNA molecules each bore their own unique molecular identifier. TCRdb independently ran MiXCR on the 5' RACE reads; one entry per CDR3 protein. The sample has around 110,000 distinct CDR3 sequences, 12% seen once. The time point: blood at routine non-recurrence follow-up after resection. The input material, whole RNA from tumor, nontumor lung or frozen PBMC, was sequenced unsorted. V was cut by 0 bases and J by 11 bases, with 10 bases left in between. This CDR3 has 11 residues. Per germline, CDR1 DFQATT and CDR2 SNEGSKA (reference sequence). This material consisted of PBMCs, taken at follow-up. The TCR sequence derives from a male donor with early-stage non-small cell lung cancer. The rearrangement uses TRBV20-1 and TRBJ1-1; D is uncertain. The CDR3 reads CSARDSPGAFF. The DNA for the CDR3 is TGCAGTGCTAGAGATTCCCCGGGGGCTTTCTTT.